Detailed here is one TCR beta chain. Its target is not known. All donors were healthy HIV-negative adults lacking recent acute infections or vaccinations. The data originate from a study of shared clonotypes between healthy human individuals. General study points: The small donor group covered limited genetic and exposure diversity.

Trimming cost V 7 bases and J 1 base; bases outside gene matches: 8. The CDR3 extends over 15 amino acids. Germline CDR1 ENHRY, CDR2 SYGVKD. The assay was immunoSEQ multiplex PCR, and TCRdb's table has in-frame clones only and misses some. The sample has millions of clones, 90% to 95% seen once; the top ten hold around 0.14%. The chain is built from TRBV10-3 and TRBJ2-7, with TRBD2 matching over 9 bases. Sequencing input: naive CD4+ T cells sorted from blood. As for subset: CD45RA+ positively selected. The TCR originated in a man younger than 35 in good health. The CDR3 bases are TGTGCCATCAAACCAGCGGGGGGATTATCCTACGAGCAGTACTTC. It translates to CAIKPAGGLSYEQYF.